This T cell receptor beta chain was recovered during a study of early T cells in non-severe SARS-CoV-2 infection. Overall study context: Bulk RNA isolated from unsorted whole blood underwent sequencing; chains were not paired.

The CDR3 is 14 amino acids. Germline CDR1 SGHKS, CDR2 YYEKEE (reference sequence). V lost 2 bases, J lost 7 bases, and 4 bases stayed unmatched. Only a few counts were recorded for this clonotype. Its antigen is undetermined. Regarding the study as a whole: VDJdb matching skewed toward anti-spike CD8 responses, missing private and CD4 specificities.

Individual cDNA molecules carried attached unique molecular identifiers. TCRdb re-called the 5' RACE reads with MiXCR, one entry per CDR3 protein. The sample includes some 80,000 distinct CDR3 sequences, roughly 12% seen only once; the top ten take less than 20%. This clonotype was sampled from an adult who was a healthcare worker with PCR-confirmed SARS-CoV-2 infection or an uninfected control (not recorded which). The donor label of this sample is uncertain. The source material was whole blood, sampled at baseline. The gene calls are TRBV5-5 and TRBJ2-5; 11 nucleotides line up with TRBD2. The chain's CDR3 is CASSFGLAGGTQYF. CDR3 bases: TGTGCCAGCAGCTTTGGGCTAGCGGGAGGGACCCAGTACTTC.